This TCR beta chain emerged from a study of blood T cell repertoires in COVID-19. Study-wide background: Sites across the United States, Italy and Spain contributed samples from acute and convalescent COVID-19. T cells, B-cell-depleted T cells, or PBMCs provided the cDNA or gDNA that served as material.

The germline V gene has CDR1 KGHSH and CDR2 LQKENI. Trimming took 5 bases from V and 4 from J, leaving 11 bases between them. CDR3 length equals 13 residues. Original processing methods: Reference gene primer amplification gave nucleated cell count estimates. Assay used: immunoSEQ multiplex PCR; TCRdb lists only in-frame clones, some missing. The V and J calls and clone size were taken over from that table, and D and trimming were inferred from the DNA. The data hold roughly 170,000 clones, with 60% to 80% observed a single time. This clonotype was sampled from a woman between 70 and 85 years old with acute or convalescent COVID-19. The sample taken for sequencing was peripheral blood. The chain combines TRBV18 with TRBJ1-1; D might be TRBD1 (5 bases). The CDR3 loop is CASSAGGATEAFF. CDR3 bases: TGTGCCAGCTCAGCAGGAGGGGCCACTGAAGCTTTCTTT.